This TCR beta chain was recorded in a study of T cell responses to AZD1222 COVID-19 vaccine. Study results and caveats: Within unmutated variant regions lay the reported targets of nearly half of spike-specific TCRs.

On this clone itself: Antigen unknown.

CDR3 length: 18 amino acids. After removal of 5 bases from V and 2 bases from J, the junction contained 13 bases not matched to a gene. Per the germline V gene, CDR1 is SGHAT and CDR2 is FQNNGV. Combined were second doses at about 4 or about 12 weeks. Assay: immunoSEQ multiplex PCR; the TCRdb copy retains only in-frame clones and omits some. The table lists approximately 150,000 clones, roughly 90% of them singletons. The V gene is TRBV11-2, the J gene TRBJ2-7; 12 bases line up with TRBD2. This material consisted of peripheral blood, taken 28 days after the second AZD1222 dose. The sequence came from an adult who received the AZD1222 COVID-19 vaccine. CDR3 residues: CASSRNLRTSGIPYEQYF. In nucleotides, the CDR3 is TGTGCCAGCAGCCGGAACCTGAGGACTAGCGGGATCCCCTACGAGCAGTACTTC. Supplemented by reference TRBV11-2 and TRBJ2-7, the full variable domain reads EAGVAQSPRYKIIEKRQSVAFWCNPISGHATLYWYQQILGQGPKLLIQFQNNGVVDDSQLPKDRFSAERLKGVDSTLKIQPAKLEDSAVYLCASSRNLRTSGIPYEQYFGPGTRLTVT.